This T cell receptor (beta chain) is drawn from a study of identical twins. Findings and limits, study-wide: Insertions were fewer in abundant cord blood beta clonotypes, whereas memory repertoires showed none of this pattern. Models, which agreed with sharing between unrelated individuals, nonetheless underestimated the out-of-frame TCR alpha sharing seen in monozygotic twins.

This clonotype was observed a handful of times. Its matching antigen is unknown. The CDR3 extends over 17 amino acids. V dropped 0 bases and J dropped 2; count of bases not matched to a gene: 9. Per germline, CDR1 MNHEY and CDR2 SMNVEV (reference sequence). TCRdb reprocessed the 5' RACE reads with MiXCR, giving one entry per CDR3 protein. The sample lists some 600,000 distinct CDR3 sequences; just over 7% were seen once. This sample also belongs to another study, concerning yellow fever vaccine responses in identical twins.

The source is a woman aged 18-29 years in good health. Specimen: PBMCs. The V and J genes are TRBV27 and TRBJ2-5; TRBD1 aligns across 7 bases. CDR3 sequence: CASSLSQTGIIQETQYF. CDR3 nucleotides: TGTGCCAGCAGTTTATCGCAGACAGGGATAATTCAAGAGACCCAGTACTTC.